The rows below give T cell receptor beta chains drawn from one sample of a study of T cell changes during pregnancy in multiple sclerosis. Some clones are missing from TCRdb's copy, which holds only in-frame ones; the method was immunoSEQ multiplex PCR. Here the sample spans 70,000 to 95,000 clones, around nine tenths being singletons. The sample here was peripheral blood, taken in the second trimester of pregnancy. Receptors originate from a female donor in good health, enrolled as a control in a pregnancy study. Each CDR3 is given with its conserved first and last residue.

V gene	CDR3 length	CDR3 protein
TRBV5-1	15	CASSLVAGQSYGYTF
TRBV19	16	CASSISLGGPWETQYF
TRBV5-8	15	CASSFTGGYGYGYTF
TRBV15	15	CATSSQRGGYNEQFF
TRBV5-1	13	CASSLTTNQPQHF
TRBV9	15	CASSVGEFGGYGYTF
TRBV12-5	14	CASGPFVGGAEQFF
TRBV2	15	CASSEADSAIYGYTF
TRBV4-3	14	CASKDREGTDTQYF
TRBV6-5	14	CASSPPRGRGGYTF
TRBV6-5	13	CASSYLGAETQYF